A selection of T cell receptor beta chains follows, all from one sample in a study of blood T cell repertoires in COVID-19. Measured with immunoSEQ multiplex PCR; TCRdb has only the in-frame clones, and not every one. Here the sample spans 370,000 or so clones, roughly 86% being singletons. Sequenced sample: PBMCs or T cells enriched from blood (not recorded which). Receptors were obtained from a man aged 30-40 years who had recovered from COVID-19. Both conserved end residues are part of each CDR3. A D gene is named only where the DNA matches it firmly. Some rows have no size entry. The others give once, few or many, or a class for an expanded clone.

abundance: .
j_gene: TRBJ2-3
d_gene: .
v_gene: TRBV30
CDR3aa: CARTGGGDTQYF
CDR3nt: TGTGCCAGGACAGGTGGGGGGGATACGCAGTATTTT

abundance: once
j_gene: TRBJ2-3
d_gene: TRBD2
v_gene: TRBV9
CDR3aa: CASSVESRGGLDTQYF
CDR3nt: TGTGCCAGCAGCGTAGAAAGTCGGGGGGGCCTAGATACGCAGTATTTT

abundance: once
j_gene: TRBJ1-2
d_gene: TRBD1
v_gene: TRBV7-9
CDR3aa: CASSSVNNRGDGYTF
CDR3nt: TGTGCCAGCAGCTCCGTCAATAACAGGGGGGATGGCTACACCTTC

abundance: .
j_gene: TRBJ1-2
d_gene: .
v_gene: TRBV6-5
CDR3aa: CASSYSITYGYTF
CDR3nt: TGTGCCAGCAGTTACTCGATTACTTATGGCTACACCTTC

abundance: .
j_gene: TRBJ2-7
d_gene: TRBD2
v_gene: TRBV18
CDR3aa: CASSHGSSLAGGTYEQYF
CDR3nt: TGTGCCAGTTCTCACGGCTCGTCTCTAGCGGGGGGAACCTACGAGCAGTACTTC

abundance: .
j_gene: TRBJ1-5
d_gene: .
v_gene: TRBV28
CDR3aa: CASSSDLESNQPQHF
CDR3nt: TGTGCCAGCAGTTCCGACTTAGAGAGCAATCAGCCCCAGCATTTT

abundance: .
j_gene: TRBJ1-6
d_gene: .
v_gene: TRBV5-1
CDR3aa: CASSPGGTYSPLHF
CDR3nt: TGCGCCAGCAGCCCGGGAGGAACCTATTCACCCCTCCACTTT

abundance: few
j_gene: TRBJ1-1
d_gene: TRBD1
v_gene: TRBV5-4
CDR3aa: CASSKDRTVGTEAFF
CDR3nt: TGTGCCAGCAGCAAGGACAGGACGGTCGGCACTGAAGCTTTCTTT

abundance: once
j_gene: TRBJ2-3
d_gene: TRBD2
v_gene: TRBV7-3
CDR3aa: CASSAKGTSGGAPDTQYF
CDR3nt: TGTGCCAGCAGCGCCAAAGGGACTAGCGGGGGGGCCCCAGATACGCAGTATTTT

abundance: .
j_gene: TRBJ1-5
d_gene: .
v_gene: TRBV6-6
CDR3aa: CASTVGDNQPQHF
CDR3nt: TGTGCCAGCACAGTAGGGGACAATCAGCCCCAGCATTTT

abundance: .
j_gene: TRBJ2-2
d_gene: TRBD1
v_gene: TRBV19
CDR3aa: CASSPGTAGELFF
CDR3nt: TGTGCCAGTAGCCCCGGGACAGCCGGGGAGCTGTTTTTT

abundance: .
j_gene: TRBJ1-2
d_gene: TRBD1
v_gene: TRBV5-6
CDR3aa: CASSLRDRAYGYTF
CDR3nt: TGTGCCAGCAGCCTACGGGACAGGGCCTATGGCTACACCTTC

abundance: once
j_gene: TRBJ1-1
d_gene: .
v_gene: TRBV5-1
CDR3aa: CASSLGDSSLTEAFF
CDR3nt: TGCGCCAGCAGCTTGGGAGACTCGAGCCTAACTGAAGCTTTCTTT

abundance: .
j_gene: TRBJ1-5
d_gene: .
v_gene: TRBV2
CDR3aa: CASRTTGMDQPQHF
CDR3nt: TGTGCCAGCAGGACAACAGGGATGGATCAGCCCCAGCATTTT

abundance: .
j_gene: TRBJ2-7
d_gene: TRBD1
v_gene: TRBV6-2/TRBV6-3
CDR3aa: CASSLTGGRYEQYF
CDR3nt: TGTGCCAGCAGCCTGACAGGGGGGAGGTACGAGCAGTACTTC